These 8 T cell receptor beta chains originate from one sample sequenced in a study of blood T cell repertoires in COVID-19 (dated by TCRdb to the early 2020s). Libraries were prepared through the immunoSEQ multiplex PCR assay. This immuneACCESS table, as held by TCRdb, lists in-frame sequences with V and J called but not all clones. Of the missing ones, under half trace to an unresolved V gene in checked studies; the others have no known cause. The table for this sample lists about 270,000 clones; 91% of them were counted only once. 2.5% to 3% of the sample rests with the top ten. Material for sequencing was PBMCs or T cells enriched from blood (not recorded which). These TCRs come from a man aged 40-50 years who had been exposed to COVID-19.

The chain joins TRBV28 to TRBJ2-3; D is perhaps TRBD2 (5 bases). The germline V gene has CDR1 MDHEN and CDR2 SYDVKM. With 5 bases removed from V and 1 base from J, the gap between germline ends came to 16 bases. CDR3 length equals 16 residues. CDR3 in DNA: TGTGCCAGCAGTGCACTAGTCGTCAGAGGCACAGATACGCAGTATTTT. Its protein is CASSALVVRGTDTQYF.

The chain employs TRBV5-1 and TRBJ2-1; 13 nucleotides agree with TRBD2. CDR3 length: 13 amino acids. Trimming at V came to 9 bases and at J to 6 bases, leaving 3 bases not matched to a gene. Germline CDR1 SGHRS, CDR2 YFSETQ. The CDR3 DNA reads TGCGCCACCCGACTAGCGGGAGGCAATGAGCAGTTCTTC. This codes for CATRLAGGNEQFF.

J is TRBJ1-4 and V is TRBV7-2; D is ambiguous. Deletions cut 6 bases from V and 7 bases from J, with 12 bases between. Germline V gives CDR1 SGHTA, CDR2 FQGNSA. The CDR3 has 13 amino acids. Here the CDR3 reads CASRSPWAEKLFF. CDR3 bases: TGTGCCAGCAGGTCACCATGGGCTGAAAAACTGTTTTTT.

The rearrangement links TRBV5-6 to TRBJ1-4; the D is unclear. Trimming left V 0 bases short and J 0 bases short, with 9 bases between. This CDR3 has 16 amino acids. The germline V gene encodes CDR1 SGHDT and CDR2 YYEEEE. CDR3 nucleotides: TGTGCCAGCAGCTTGGGGAGCCTTTCAACTAATGAAAAACTGTTTTTT. Amino acid sequence: CASSLGSLSTNEKLFF. Filled out from reference TRBV5-6 and TRBJ1-4, the complete variable domain reads DAGVTQSPTHLIKTRGQQVTLRCSPKSGHDTVSWYQQALGQGPQFIFQYYEEEERQRGNFPDRFSGHQFPNYSSELNVNALLLGDSALYLCASSLGSLSTNEKLFFGSGTQLSVL.

There are a few counts of this clone. CDR3 nucleotides: TGTGCCAGCAGCTCAACTAGCTCCTACGAGCAGTACTTC. Its protein is CASSSTSSYEQYF. The chain uses TRBV7-9 and TRBJ2-7; a possible D gene is TRBD2 (5 bases). The CDR3 extends over 13 amino acids. V lost 4 bases to trimming and J lost 0 bases, with 7 bases between them. The germline V gene encodes CDR1 SEHNR and CDR2 FQNEAQ (reference sequence).

DNA of the CDR3: TGTGCCAGCAGCTTAAGTACAGGGGTCGGGTACGAGCAGTACTTC. Protein product: CASSLSTGVGYEQYF. The rearrangement joins TRBV7-9 to TRBJ2-7; 7 bases map to TRBD1. The length of the CDR3 is 15 residues. The V segment lost 2 bases and the J segment 4 bases; nucleotides outside the gene matches: 8. Germline CDR1 SEHNR, CDR2 FQNEAQ (reference sequence).

This sequence joins TRBV30 and TRBJ2-7; the D is unclear. The germline V gene encodes CDR1 GTSNPN and CDR2 SVGIG (reference sequence). The CDR3 loop spans 14 amino acids. V was pared by 4 bases and J by 3 bases, with 16 bases between. Written as DNA, the CDR3 is TGTGCCTGGAATCCCAGCGCTCCCCTCTACGAGCAGTACTTC. This gives the protein CAWNPSAPLYEQYF.

The chain links TRBV3-1 (or the pseudogene TRBV3-2) to TRBJ2-1; 11 bases align to TRBD2. CDR1 and CDR2 (germline): LGHDT, YNNKEL (reference sequence). The ends lost 0 bases at V and 5 bases at J; junction bases unmatched: 6. This CDR3 contains 17 residues. CDR3 nucleotide sequence: TGTGCCAGCAGCCAAGATTGGGGACTAGCGGTTAACAATGAGCAGTTCTTC. It yields the protein CASSQDWGLAVNNEQFF.